These 27 T cell receptor beta chains were sequenced from one sample in a study of CD4+ T cells in melanoma. Sequenced by immunoSEQ multiplex PCR; TCRdb stores in-frame clones only, minus some. The sample records about 13,000 clones, about 80% being singletons. The specimen sequenced was cells from a culture (not recorded whether cultured in vitro). The receptors stem from a human donor with melanoma.

This clone was observed once. The chain employs TRBV6-1 and TRBJ2-7, with TRBD2 identical over 7 bases. V was pared by 8 bases and J by 3 bases, with 13 bases of the junction left unmatched. The CDR3 is 15 residues long. Germline lookup yields CDR1 MNHNS and CDR2 SASEGT. The CDR3 DNA sequence: TGTGCCAGCTTGGCCGCCTCAGGGAGGGACTACGAGCAGTACTTC. Translating gives CASLAASGRDYEQYF.

This chain links TRBV5-1 with TRBJ1-1; 8 nucleotides align to TRBD1. CDR3 length: 16 residues. V shed 0 bases and J 4 bases; nucleotides not matched to a gene: 8. From germline, CDR1 is SGHRS and CDR2 YFSETQ. The CDR3 coding sequence is TGCGCCAGCAGCTTGGCCTCGGGACAGGTATCCACTGAAGCTTTCTTT. Translated: CASSLASGQVSTEAFF.

The chain employs TRBV5-1 and TRBJ2-3, with 7 bases lining up with TRBD2. J lost 5 bases, V lost 0 bases, and 3 bases had no gene match. Germline CDR1 and CDR2: SGHRS and YFSETQ. The CDR3 extends over 14 amino acids. The chain's CDR3 is CASSLERGVDTQYF. The CDR3, as DNA: TGCGCCAGCAGCTTGGAACGGGGGGTAGATACGCAGTATTTT.

The chain links TRBV7-9 to TRBJ1-1, with D perhaps matching TRBD1 (5 bases). Trimming stripped 5 bases from V and 7 bases from J, with 17 bases between. Germline V gene data show CDR1 as SEHNR and CDR2 as FQNEAQ (reference sequence). This CDR3 spans 14 amino acids. The CDR3 region is CASSPLGGSGEAFF. DNA for the CDR3: TGTGCCAGCAGCCCCCTCGGGGGGAGCGGTGAAGCTTTCTTT.

The rearrangement joins TRBV6-6 to TRBJ1-2; 8 nucleotides line up with TRBD1. Trimming took 4 bases from V and 6 from J; bases not matched to a gene: 7. CDR1 is MNHNY, CDR2 SVGAGI, per germline (reference sequence). This CDR3 contains 14 residues. CDR3 in amino acids: CASSSQGGIDGYTF. CDR3 sequence (DNA): TGTGCCAGCAGTTCACAGGGGGGCATAGATGGCTACACCTTC.

This rearrangement joins TRBV5-1 to TRBJ1-1; 7 nucleotides match TRBD1. CDR1 is SGHRS, CDR2 YFSETQ, per germline. J gave up 3 bases and V 4 bases, and 6 bases lay outside the gene matches. The CDR3 loop spans 14 amino acids. CDR3: CASSDPGGDTEAFF. The CDR3 DNA sequence: TGCGCCAGCAGCGACCCAGGGGGGGACACTGAAGCTTTCTTT.

Only a few counts were recorded for this clone. The V and J genes are TRBV30 and TRBJ1-2; 11 bases fit TRBD1. The CDR3 extends over 13 amino acids. V shed 3 bases and J 7 bases; nucleotides not matched to a gene: 4. Germline V gene data show CDR1 as GTSNPN and CDR2 as SVGIG (reference sequence). The DNA of the CDR3 is TGTGCCTGGAGGGACAGGGGGCGGTTTGGCTACACCTTC. Its protein is CAWRDRGRFGYTF.

The chain couples TRBV5-1 to TRBJ1-4; TRBD1 aligns across 9 bases. The CDR3 is 16 residues long. Per germline, CDR1 SGHRS and CDR2 YFSETQ. Germline trimming cut 4 bases from V and 2 bases from J; bases unmatched to any gene: 6. The CDR3 DNA reads TGCGCCAGCAGCGCCGACAGGGGGTCTACTAATGAAAAACTGTTTTTT. This sequence encodes CASSADRGSTNEKLFF. Complete variable domain (other parts from reference TRBV5-1 and TRBJ1-4): KAGVTQTPRYLIKTRGQQVTLSCSPISGHRSVSWYQQTPGQGLQFLFEYFSETQRNKGNFPGRFSGRQFSNSRSEMNVSTLELGDSALYLCASSADRGSTNEKLFFGSGTQLSVL.

The rearrangement joins TRBV5-4 to TRBJ2-1; D unclear. The ends were cut back, 5 bases at V and 0 bases at J, with 9 bases in the middle. CDR1 SGHNT and CDR2 YYREEE come from the germline V gene (reference sequence). The CDR3 covers 14 residues. This CDR3 reads CASRGAGSYNEQFF. The CDR3 DNA is TGTGCCAGCAGGGGCGCAGGCTCCTACAATGAGCAGTTCTTC.

The chain combines TRBV18 with TRBJ1-4; D ambiguous. The germline gives CDR1 KGHSH, CDR2 LQKENI. V was trimmed by 3 bases and J by 4 bases, leaving 9 bases between them. This CDR3 comprises 14 residues. Written as DNA, the CDR3 is TGTGCCAGCTCACCCGAGCCATTTAATGAAAAACTGTTTTTT. Protein: CASSPEPFNEKLFF.

The chain employs TRBV4-1 and TRBJ1-5; 9 nucleotides line up with TRBD1. V was clipped by 3 bases and J by 6 bases; unmatched bases: 3. The CDR3 runs to 14 residues. Per the germline V gene, CDR1 is MGHRA and CDR2 is YSYEKL. CDR3 loop: CASSQGTGTQPQHF. DNA for the CDR3: TGCGCCAGCAGCCAGGGGACAGGGACTCAGCCCCAGCATTTT.

V and J are TRBV6-5 and TRBJ2-3; TRBD1 might be the D (6 bases). Germline-derived CDR1 and CDR2 are MNHEY and SVGAGI. The CDR3 is 15 residues long. Trimming took off 7 bases at V and 2 bases at J, with 16 bases between the two ends. The CDR3 sequence is CASKADRSATDTQYF. CDR3 bases: TGTGCCAGCAAAGCCGACAGGTCAGCCACAGATACGCAGTATTTT.

This rearrangement joins TRBV18 to TRBJ2-1, with 8 bases lining up with TRBD1. The germline gives CDR1 KGHSH, CDR2 LQKENI. The CDR3 consists of 13 residues. The junction had 2 bases not matched to a gene; V was cut back by 2 bases and J by 8 bases. The CDR3 protein is CASSPSGGYEQFF. In DNA form, the CDR3 reads TGTGCCAGCTCACCATCAGGGGGCTATGAGCAGTTCTTC. Full variable domain (rest looked up from reference TRBV18 and TRBJ2-1): NAGVMQNPRHLVRRRGQEARLRCSPMKGHSHVYWYRQLPEEGLKFMVYLQKENIIDESGMPKERFSAEFPKEGPSILRIQQVVRGDSAAYFCASSPSGGYEQFFGPGTRLTVL.

This clone was counted once. This sequence joins TRBV6-1 and TRBJ1-2; TRBD1 matches 10 bases. V dropped 4 bases and J dropped 3; count of bases not matched to a gene: 5. The CDR3 is 15 amino acids. Germline CDR1 MNHNS, CDR2 SASEGT. In nucleotides, the CDR3 is TGTGCCAGCAGTGTAGGGGACAGGGGACACTATGGCTACACCTTC. This translates into CASSVGDRGHYGYTF.

There are a few counts of this clone. The chain employs TRBV6-1 and TRBJ1-1; D is unresolved. Trimming stripped 1 base from V and 4 bases from J, with 7 bases between. There are 13 residues in the CDR3. CDR1 MNHNS and CDR2 SASEGT come from the germline V gene. The CDR3 DNA is TGTGCCAGCAGTGAAGTCCGGGGCACTGAAGCTTTCTTT. Translation: CASSEVRGTEAFF.

The chain uses TRBV2 and TRBJ2-5; TRBD2 matches 7 bases. The CDR3 is made up of 13 amino acids. J gave up 6 bases and V 7 bases, and 8 bases lay outside the gene matches. Per germline, CDR1 SNHLY and CDR2 FYNNEI. CDR3 amino acids: CASTVEAGKTQYF. CDR3 DNA sequence: TGTGCCAGCACGGTGGAAGCGGGGAAGACCCAGTACTTC. Using reference TRBV2 and TRBJ2-5 for the parts outside the CDR3, the full variable domain is EPEVTQTPSHQVTQMGQEVILRCVPISNHLYFYWYRQILGQKVEFLVSFYNNEISEKSEIFDDQFSVERPDGSNFTLKIRSTKLEDSAMYFCASTVEAGKTQYFGPGTRLLVL.

This chain links TRBV5-1 with TRBJ2-3, with D perhaps matching TRBD1 or TRBD2 (5 bases each). The germline CDR1 and CDR2 sequences are SGHRS and YFSETQ. This CDR3 contains 16 residues. V was clipped by 1 base and J by 6 bases, with 18 bases between them. CDR3 DNA sequence: TGCGCCAGCAGCTTGCCTTTAGGGACCCCTGGTGATACGCAGTATTTT. As protein: CASSLPLGTPGDTQYF. Complete variable domain (other parts from reference TRBV5-1 and TRBJ2-3): KAGVTQTPRYLIKTRGQQVTLSCSPISGHRSVSWYQQTPGQGLQFLFEYFSETQRNKGNFPGRFSGRQFSNSRSEMNVSTLELGDSALYLCASSLPLGTPGDTQYFGPGTRLTVL.

A few counts support this clone. The genes are TRBV2 and TRBJ1-2; D is uncertain. The CDR3 length is 14 residues. The germline CDR1 and CDR2 sequences are SNHLY and FYNNEI. V lost 4 bases and J 0 bases, leaving 9 bases between the germline ends. CDR3 nucleotide sequence: TGTGCCAGCAGTGTTGGTATTACTAACTATGGCTACACCTTC. It codes for CASSVGITNYGYTF.

This chain joins TRBV7-6 and TRBJ2-7; D is unresolved. Germline V gene data show CDR1 as SGHVS and CDR2 as FNYEAQ. The CDR3 is 14 amino acids. V gave up 4 bases and J gave up 0 bases, with 10 bases separating them. The CDR3: CASSSPGSSYEQYF. CDR3 nucleotides: TGTGCCAGCAGCTCGCCGGGTAGCTCCTACGAGCAGTACTTC. Supplemented by reference TRBV7-6 and TRBJ2-7, the full variable domain reads GAGVSQSPRYKVTKRGQDVALRCDPISGHVSLYWYRQALGQGPEFLTYFNYEAQQDKSGLPNDRFSAERPEGSISTLTIQRTEQRDSAMYRCASSSPGSSYEQYFGPGTRLTVT.

The CDR3 bases are TGTGCCAGCAATAGTAGGCACAACTCCTACGAGCAGTACTTC. Protein: CASNSRHNSYEQYF. The genes are TRBV27 and TRBJ2-7; D gene ambiguous. Trimming took 7 bases from V and 0 from J, leaving 13 bases between them. CDR1 and CDR2 (germline): MNHEY, SMNVEV (reference sequence). The CDR3 runs to 14 residues.

The V and J genes are TRBV5-4 and TRBJ1-1; D remains ambiguous. Germline CDR1 is SGHNT and CDR2 is YYREEE (reference sequence). Trimming shortened V by 0 bases and J by 6 bases, and 12 bases separated the two germline ends. The CDR3 extends over 14 amino acids. The CDR3 nucleotides are TGTGCCAGCAGCTTGGCCCGGGGTGTCCCTGAAGCTTTCTTT. Protein: CASSLARGVPEAFF.

The J gene is TRBJ2-7, the V gene TRBV4-2, with a possible D match to TRBD1 (6 bases). Between the trimmed V and J ends, which lost 1 base and 3 bases, there was a span of 16 bases. Germline CDR1 is LGHNA and CDR2 is YNFKEQ. The CDR3 totals 16 residues. CDR3 in DNA: TGTGCCAGCAGCCAAGTCGGGGCCCAAGGGGGCTACGAGCAGTACTTC. Its translation: CASSQVGAQGGYEQYF.

This clone appeared once. V is TRBV5-1 and J is TRBJ1-2; D is unclear. The CDR3 is made up of 15 amino acids. Trimming took 2 bases from V and 1 from J, leaving 12 bases between them. The V gene's germline CDR1 is SGHRS and CDR2 YFSETQ. The CDR3 here is CASSFGRSINYGYTF. The CDR3 coding sequence is TGCGCCAGCAGCTTTGGCCGGTCGATTAACTATGGCTACACCTTC.

The chain couples TRBV5-5 to TRBJ2-3; D might be TRBD1 (6 bases). The germline V and J ends were trimmed by 2 bases and 3 bases, with 22 bases remaining between them. Germline values: CDR1 SGHKS, CDR2 YYEKEE (reference sequence). The CDR3 is 18 residues long. CDR3 DNA sequence: TGTGCCAGCAGCTTATTCCAAAGTACAGGGCCTAGGACAGATACGCAGTATTTT. This gives the protein CASSLFQSTGPRTDTQYF. The full variable domain, completed using reference TRBV5-5 and TRBJ2-3, is DAGVTQSPTHLIKTRGQQVTLRCSPISGHKSVSWYQQVLGQGPQFIFQYYEKEERGRGNFPDRFSARQFPNYSSELNVNALLLGDSALYLCASSLFQSTGPRTDTQYFGPGTRLTVL.

The chain has TRBV30 and TRBJ1-1; D possibly corresponds to TRBD1 (5 bases). V was clipped by 1 base and J by 4 bases, with 19 bases between them. The CDR3 is 16 residues long. Germline assignment: CDR1 GTSNPN and CDR2 SVGIG (reference sequence). Here the CDR3 reads CAWSAPWGGKSTEAFF. The CDR3, as DNA: TGTGCCTGGAGTGCCCCGTGGGGGGGAAAGAGCACTGAAGCTTTCTTT.

This clone has a handful of counts. The rearrangement joins TRBV10-3 to TRBJ1-2; D gene ambiguous. Trimming took 3 bases from V and 8 from J, leaving 13 bases between them. Per germline, CDR1 ENHRY and CDR2 SYGVKD. The CDR3 runs 13 residues. The CDR3 protein is CAISDRPSQGYTF. The CDR3 DNA is TGTGCCATCAGTGACCGGCCGAGTCAGGGCTACACCTTC.

Relative to its sample, this clone is medium-sized. The chain recombines TRBV4-1 with TRBJ2-7, with unresolved D. CDR3 length equals 16 residues. V was shortened by 0 bases and J by 3 bases, with 15 bases between the two germline ends. From germline, CDR1 is MGHRA and CDR2 YSYEKL. CDR3 DNA sequence: TGCGCCAGCAGCCAAGATCGGACCCAGCCTTTCTACGAGCAGTACTTC. Protein sequence: CASSQDRTQPFYEQYF.